A single sample gave rise to the 30 T cell receptor beta chains below, sequenced in a study of CD8 T cells in ankylosing spondylitis. A single record per CDR3 protein comes from TCRdb applying MiXCR to the 5' RACE reads. Altogether 50,000 to 70,000 distinct CDR3 sequences are present, 6% to 8% being singletons, with the ten largest covering around 4.5%. Sequenced sample: synovial fluid, either unsorted or a sorted T cell fraction (not recorded which). These receptors were collected from a male donor with ankylosing spondylitis.

This clonotype has more than one count but fewer than ten. The V and J genes are TRBV28 and TRBJ1-6, with D unresolved. CDR1 is MDHEN and CDR2 is SYDVKM in the germline V gene. CDR3 length: 14 amino acids. With 5 bases removed from V and 7 bases from J, the gap between germline ends came to 12 bases. CDR3 sequence: CASSAGPRNSPLHF. The CDR3 DNA sequence: TGTGCCAGCAGTGCCGGGCCTCGGAATTCACCCCTCCACTTT.

This chain links TRBV11-2 with TRBJ2-5; D ambiguous. Trimming shortened V by 4 bases and J by 5 bases, and 20 bases separated the two germline ends. The length of the CDR3 is 16 residues. From germline, CDR1 is SGHAT and CDR2 FQNNGV. CDR3 sequence (DNA): TGTGCCAGCAGCTCTAGGCGGACCGCTGGGCGGGAGACCCAGTACTTC. Translating gives CASSSRRTAGRETQYF. Filled out from reference TRBV11-2 and TRBJ2-5, the complete variable domain reads EAGVAQSPRYKIIEKRQSVAFWCNPISGHATLYWYQQILGQGPKLLIQFQNNGVVDDSQLPKDRFSAERLKGVDSTLKIQPAKLEDSAVYLCASSSRRTAGRETQYFGPGTRLLVL.

This clonotype came up many times. The chain couples TRBV7-2 to TRBJ1-6, with 8 positions matching TRBD1. CDR1 and CDR2 (germline): SGHTA, FQGNSA. V was pared by 5 bases and J by 10 bases, with 13 bases of the junction left unmatched. The CDR3 consists of 16 residues. CDR3 nucleotides: TGTGCCAGCAGCCTACCACGTGGGGACAGGCAATCACCCCTCCACTTT. It translates to CASSLPRGDRQSPLHF.

This clonotype came up many times. The V call is TRBV30, the J call TRBJ2-1; maybe TRBD1 (5 bases). Germline CDR1 reads GTSNPN; CDR2 reads SVGIG (reference sequence). This CDR3 has 11 residues. V was cut by 5 bases and J by 13 bases, with 15 bases left in between. CDR3 in amino acids: CAWGIFGQQFF. The CDR3 DNA sequence: TGTGCCTGGGGGATTTTCGGACAACAGTTCTTC.

This chain uses TRBV7-8 with TRBJ1-4; TRBD1 might be the D (5 bases). This CDR3 is 15 amino acids long. Trimming stripped 0 bases from V and 7 bases from J, with 12 bases between. In germline, CDR1 is SGHVS, CDR2 FQNEAQ. CDR3 protein: CASSLAFQGIEKLFF. CDR3 DNA sequence: TGTGCCAGCAGCTTAGCGTTTCAGGGCATTGAAAAACTGTTTTTT.

There are many counts of this clonotype. This chain connects TRBV29-1 to TRBJ1-2; no clear D gene. V lost 6 bases and J 4 bases, leaving 12 bases between the germline ends. The germline V gene has CDR1 SQVTM and CDR2 ANQGSEA. This CDR3 has 12 residues. CDR3 DNA: TGCAGCGTGGAGTCCCTGGGCTATGGCTACACCTTC. Amino acid sequence: CSVESLGYGYTF.

Points on this clonotype: A much larger clonotype is one base distant, so this may be a read error. The V gene is TRBV27, the J gene TRBJ1-5; D call uncertain. This CDR3 spans 14 amino acids. CDR1 and CDR2 (germline): MNHEY, SMNVEV (reference sequence). The CDR3 loop is CASSFSGSDQSQHF. For the CDR3, the DNA is TGTGCCAGCAGTTTTTCAGGTTCGGATCAGTCCCAGCATTTT.

V and J are TRBV6-2 or TRBV6-3 and TRBJ2-1; 9 nucleotides agree with TRBD2. The germline V gene has CDR1 MNHEY and CDR2 SVGEGT. The CDR3 has 15 residues. Germline trimming cut 2 bases from V and 8 bases from J; bases unmatched to any gene: 7. The CDR3 DNA reads TGTGCCAGCAGTTACGGGGTAGCGGGAGAGCATGAGCAGTTCTTC. Encoded protein: CASSYGVAGEHEQFF.

This clonotype was observed at least ten times. The J gene is TRBJ2-1, the V gene TRBV10-2, with TRBD2 identical over 7 bases. The CDR3 is 13 amino acids. The ends lost 4 bases at V and 9 bases at J; junction bases unmatched: 6. Germline CDR1 is WSHSY and CDR2 is SAAADI. CDR3 in amino acids: CASSVGRAAEQFF. The CDR3 coding sequence is TGCGCCAGCAGTGTGGGGAGGGCCGCTGAGCAGTTCTTC.

In this sample, this clonotype turned up many times. The chain has TRBV29-1 and TRBJ2-3, with D possibly TRBD1 on 6 matching bases. Germline V lookup: CDR1 SQVTM, CDR2 ANQGSEA. The CDR3 sequence is 11 residues long. CDR3 DNA sequence: TGCGTAGGACAGAGCACAGATACGCAGTATTTT. Amino acid sequence: CVGQSTDTQYF.

At least ten counts were recorded for this clonotype. CDR3 DNA: TGCAGTGCTAATAGCGGGAGACGGTCCGGGGAGCTGTTTTTT. Protein sequence: CSANSGRRSGELFF. The chain recombines TRBV20-1 with TRBJ2-2; 9 nucleotides align to TRBD2. This CDR3 spans 14 amino acids. From germline, CDR1 is DFQATT and CDR2 SNEGSKA (reference sequence). J gave up 6 bases and V 4 bases, and 6 bases lay outside the gene matches.

This clonotype appeared many times. The chain couples TRBV5-6 to TRBJ1-1; D is undetermined. V was cut by 0 bases and J by 0 bases, with 3 bases left in between. The CDR3 is 13 amino acids. The germline V gene has CDR1 SGHDT and CDR2 YYEEEE. CDR3 nucleotides: TGTGCCAGCAGCTTGGATGTGAACACTGAAGCTTTCTTT. This sequence encodes CASSLDVNTEAFF.

Ten or more counts support this clonotype. The chain uses TRBV13 and TRBJ2-1, with TRBD2 matching 8 bases. Looked up from germline, CDR1 is PRHDT and CDR2 is FYEKMQ (reference sequence). The CDR3 length is 17 residues. J was trimmed by 4 bases and V by 1 base; bases with no gene match: 9. CDR3 region: CASSLALFSGDYNEQFF. CDR3 in DNA: TGTGCCAGCAGCTTAGCCCTTTTTAGCGGGGATTACAATGAGCAGTTCTTC.

This clonotype has ten or more counts. CDR3 in amino acids: CSASPGQLGNQPQHF. As DNA, the CDR3 is TGCAGTGCTAGCCCGGGGCAGCTCGGTAATCAGCCCCAGCATTTT. V usage is TRBV20-1 and J usage is TRBJ1-5, with a possible D match to TRBD1 (5 bases). From germline, CDR1 is DFQATT and CDR2 SNEGSKA (reference sequence). Trimming took 3 bases from V and 4 from J, leaving 16 bases between them. This CDR3 contains 15 residues.

This clonotype was seen ten or more times. V gene TRBV6-5 combines with J gene TRBJ2-2, with no clear D. Trimming took 2 bases from V and 4 from J, leaving 5 bases between them. There are 13 residues in the CDR3. From germline, CDR1 is MNHEY and CDR2 SVGAGI. The CDR3 is CASSYRVTGELFF. CDR3 DNA: TGTGCCAGCAGTTACAGAGTCACCGGGGAGCTGTTTTTT.

The sample holds many counts of this clonotype. The chain is built from TRBV20-1 and TRBJ1-2; possible D gene TRBD1, 5 bases. The germline gives CDR1 DFQATT, CDR2 SNEGSKA (reference sequence). With 5 bases removed from V and 4 bases from J, the gap between germline ends came to 17 bases. The CDR3 is 14 amino acids. The CDR3 nucleotides read TGCAGTGCTCCCATAGGAGGGGTGAGCTATGGCTACACCTTC. It specifies CSAPIGGVSYGYTF.

This clonotype was found a few times. For the CDR3, the DNA is TGCAGCGCTGCCGGACTAGCGGGGGCCGGTGGTCACGAGCAGTACTTC. Encoded protein: CSAAGLAGAGGHEQYF. The chain uses TRBV29-1 and TRBJ2-7; 13 nucleotides agree with TRBD2. CDR1 is SQVTM, CDR2 ANQGSEA, per germline. The trim removed 7 bases at V and 5 bases at J, leaving 14 bases unmatched. The CDR3 runs to 16 residues.

This clonotype was detected many times. The chain has TRBV12-3 or TRBV12-4 and TRBJ1-6; D remains ambiguous. The CDR3 has 14 residues. V lost 3 bases to trimming and J lost 7 bases, with 10 bases between them. The CDR3 region is CASSLWQLNSPLHF. CDR3 coding DNA: TGTGCCAGCAGTTTGTGGCAGTTAAATTCACCCCTCCACTTT.

There are a few counts of this clonotype. The gene calls are TRBV7-8 and TRBJ2-2; 9 positions match TRBD1. The CDR3 totals 15 residues. Germline values: CDR1 SGHVS, CDR2 FQNEAQ. The ends lost 5 bases at V and 4 bases at J; junction bases unmatched: 5. CDR3 in DNA: TGTGCCAGCAGCAGACAGGGGGTGGCCACCGGGGAGCTGTTTTTT. Amino acids: CASSRQGVATGELFF.

This clonotype was detected only a few times. The gene calls are TRBV6-1 and TRBJ2-1, with D possibly being TRBD2 (7 bases). The CDR3 runs to 16 residues. From germline, CDR1 is MNHNS and CDR2 SASEGT. V lost 4 bases and J lost 6, with 19 bases in between. CDR3 coding DNA: TGTGCCAGCAGTGCCGCGGGGGACACCGTGTTCAATGAGCAGTTCTTC. It encodes CASSAAGDTVFNEQFF.

This clonotype was detected many times. The chain's CDR3 is CASSSGLAVETQYF. For the CDR3, the DNA is TGTGCCAGCAGTTCGGGACTAGCAGTTGAGACCCAGTACTTC. V usage is TRBV28 and J usage is TRBJ2-5; 9 bases map to TRBD2. The CDR3 has 14 amino acids. V was pared by 4 bases and J by 5 bases, with 5 bases of the junction left unmatched. Germline V lookup: CDR1 MDHEN, CDR2 SYDVKM. Drawing the rest from reference TRBV28 and TRBJ2-5, the complete variable domain is DVKVTQSSRYLVKRTGEKVFLECVQDMDHENMFWYRQDPGLGLRLIYFSYDVKMKEKGDIPEGYSVSREKKERFSLILESASTNQTSMYLCASSSGLAVETQYFGPGTRLLVL.

This clonotype was observed many times. The rearrangement joins TRBV4-2 to TRBJ1-5; 12 bases match TRBD1. CDR1 is LGHNA, CDR2 YNFKEQ, per germline. The trim removed 3 bases at V and 1 base at J, leaving 10 bases unmatched. The length of the CDR3 is 19 residues. CDR3 residues: CASSQRLWGQGASNQPQHF. In nucleotides, the CDR3 is TGTGCCAGCAGCCAGAGGCTCTGGGGACAGGGGGCAAGCAATCAGCCCCAGCATTTT.

This clonotype was picked up many times. This chain uses TRBV12-5 with TRBJ1-1; a possible D gene is TRBD1 (5 bases). The germline V gene has CDR1 LGHNT and CDR2 FRNRAP. V was trimmed by 4 bases and J by 3 bases, leaving 15 bases between them. The CDR3 covers 15 residues. This chain's CDR3 is CASGWHIGGDTEAFF. CDR3 nucleotide sequence: TGTGCTAGTGGTTGGCACATTGGGGGAGACACTGAAGCTTTCTTT.

The rearrangement uses TRBV19 and TRBJ1-5, with a tentative D call TRBD1 (5 bases). Germline CDR1 and CDR2: LNHDA and SQIVND (reference sequence). The CDR3 extends over 13 amino acids. V shed 7 bases and J shed 3 bases, with 10 bases lying between them. CDR3 protein: CASTTGSNQPQHF. CDR3 coding DNA: TGTGCCAGTACCACAGGTTCCAATCAGCCCCAGCATTTT.

At least ten counts were recorded for this clonotype. The genes are TRBV11-3 and TRBJ2-1, with 10 bases aligning to TRBD1. CDR3 length: 16 residues. Losses at the gene ends were 2 bases for V and 8 bases for J; bases not matched to a gene: 9. Germline lookup yields CDR1 SGHNT and CDR2 YENEEA. Written as DNA, the CDR3 is TGTGCCAGCAGCTTAATGGGGACAGGGGCTAGATATGAGCAGTTCTTC. This sequence encodes CASSLMGTGARYEQFF.

V usage is TRBV11-2 and J usage is TRBJ1-5; 10 nucleotides align to TRBD1. Germline V CDR1 and CDR2: SGHAT, FQNNGV. J lost 6 bases, V lost 1 base, and 12 bases had no gene match. The CDR3 covers 18 residues. The CDR3 DNA reads TGTGCCAGCAGCTTAGGAGGGGCTGGGACAGGGGTCTTTCAGCCCCAGCATTTT. It yields the protein CASSLGGAGTGVFQPQHF.

This clonotype was seen at least ten times. The V call is TRBV24-1, the J call TRBJ2-5; 9 bases match TRBD2. Germline V gives CDR1 KGHDR, CDR2 SFDVKD. J gave up 5 bases and V 3 bases, and 9 bases lay outside the gene matches. The CDR3 extends over 16 amino acids. CDR3 in DNA: TGTGCCACCAGTGATCGTCTAGCGGGACCCCTTGAGACCCAGTACTTC. Its protein is CATSDRLAGPLETQYF.

This clonotype was recorded many times. V is TRBV5-1 and J is TRBJ2-7; the D is unclear. Germline lookup yields CDR1 SGHRS and CDR2 YFSETQ. The ends were cut back, 5 bases at V and 4 bases at J, with 7 bases in the middle. The CDR3 contains 11 residues. The CDR3 DNA is TGCGCCAGCAGGCTAACATACGAGCAGTACTTC. As protein: CASRLTYEQYF.

This rearrangement joins TRBV3-1 to TRBJ1-4; D is unresolved. With 3 bases removed from V and 5 bases from J, the gap between germline ends came to 19 bases. The CDR3 is 17 amino acids. In germline, CDR1 is LGHDT, CDR2 YNNKEL (reference sequence). CDR3 nucleotides: TGTGCCAGCAGCCATCCCCGGGGTCGCAGGCTGAATGAAAAACTGTTTTTT. This sequence encodes CASSHPRGRRLNEKLFF.

This clonotype has at least ten counts. The gene calls are TRBV5-1 and TRBJ2-3; tentative D call: TRBD1 (6 bases). The CDR3 spans 13 residues. Germline-derived CDR1 and CDR2 are SGHRS and YFSETQ. With 2 bases removed from V and 6 bases from J, the gap between germline ends came to 10 bases. The CDR3 sequence: CASSFRGRDTQYF. CDR3 DNA sequence: TGCGCCAGCAGCTTCAGGGGAAGGGATACGCAGTATTTT.